Following are 11 T cell receptor beta chains from one sample sequenced in a study of blood T cell repertoires in COVID-19. Measured with immunoSEQ multiplex PCR; TCRdb has only the in-frame clones, and not every one. In the table there are about 97,000 clones, approximately 89% of which are singletons. Sequencing input: peripheral blood. The receptors shown here come from a woman aged 25 to 39 with acute or convalescent COVID-19.

This chain uses TRBV2 with TRBJ2-7; 8 nucleotides line up with TRBD1. The V gene end was trimmed by 6 bases and the J gene end by 0 bases; junction bases not matched to a gene: 7. Germline lookup yields CDR1 SNHLY and CDR2 FYNNEI. The CDR3 has 15 residues. This chain's CDR3 is CASRQGQGSSYEQYF. The CDR3 nucleotides read TGTGCCAGCAGACAAGGACAGGGTAGCTCCTACGAGCAGTACTTC.

Of note for this clone: Other DNA sequences within the sample encode an identical CDR3. The V and J genes are TRBV18 and TRBJ2-7; D perhaps matches TRBD2 (5 bases). Between the trimmed V and J ends, which lost 4 bases and 3 bases, there was a span of 10 bases. The CDR3 loop spans 13 amino acids. Germline values: CDR1 KGHSH, CDR2 LQKENI. In DNA, the CDR3 is TGTGCCAGCTCACGGACCGGGGACTACGAGCAGTACTTC. Protein sequence: CASSRTGDYEQYF.

V gene TRBV7-9 combines with J gene TRBJ1-2, with 8 positions matching TRBD1. CDR1 and CDR2 (germline): SEHNR, FQNEAQ (reference sequence). After removal of 5 bases from V and 1 base from J, the junction contained 12 bases not matched to a gene. The CDR3 is 17 residues long. CDR3 loop: CASSRSGTGDFNYGYTF. The CDR3 nucleotides are TGTGCCAGCAGCCGATCCGGGACAGGAGATTTTAACTATGGCTACACCTTC.

In this sample, this clone turned up once. The V call is TRBV29-1, the J call TRBJ2-3; TRBD1 might be the D (6 bases). Trimming took 6 bases from V and 0 from J, leaving 16 bases between them. This CDR3 region has 15 residues. Germline V gene lookup returns CDR1 SQVTM and CDR2 ANQGSEA. CDR3 sequence: CSVPPGQFSTDTQYF. CDR3 DNA sequence: TGCAGCGTCCCCCCCGGACAGTTCAGCACAGATACGCAGTATTTT.

This clone was recorded once. The rearrangement uses TRBV4-2 and TRBJ2-5, with 9 bases aligning to TRBD1. Germline V gene lookup returns CDR1 LGHNA and CDR2 YNFKEQ. This CDR3 comprises 17 residues. V was clipped by 0 bases and J by 1 base; unmatched bases: 6. This CDR3 is CASSQDIGTGSQETQYF. CDR3 DNA: TGTGCCAGCAGCCAAGATATTGGGACAGGGAGCCAAGAGACCCAGTACTTC.

The chain has TRBV27 and TRBJ1-5; D may be TRBD1 (5 bases). The CDR3 loop spans 14 amino acids. Trimming pared 6 bases from V and 4 bases from J, leaving 13 bases between. Germline CDR1 and CDR2: MNHEY and SMNVEV (reference sequence). The CDR3 DNA follows: TGTGCCAGCAGCCGTGGGGGGGGAAATCAGCCCCAGCATTTT. Its translation is CASSRGGGNQPQHF.

V gene TRBV18 combines with J gene TRBJ1-1; 10 bases align to TRBD1. This CDR3 contains 14 residues. J gave up 12 bases and V 7 bases, and 14 bases lay outside the gene matches. Germline values: CDR1 KGHSH, CDR2 LQKENI. This chain's CDR3 is CASFAKPGTGESFF. The CDR3 nucleotides read TGTGCCAGCTTTGCGAAGCCCGGGACAGGGGAGTCTTTCTTT.

V is TRBV10-2 and J is TRBJ1-2; weak D call: TRBD1 (6 bases). Trimming pared 5 bases from V and 1 base from J, leaving 11 bases between. Germline assignment: CDR1 WSHSY and CDR2 SAAADI. The CDR3 loop spans 14 amino acids. In DNA, the CDR3 is TGCGCCAGCAGTACAGGGTTTGTTAACTATGGCTACACCTTC. Translation gives CASSTGFVNYGYTF.

DNA for the CDR3: TGTGCCAGCAGTTTGGAGCGGGGGAACCTTCAGGAGCAGTTCTTC. This codes for CASSLERGNLQEQFF. The J gene is TRBJ2-1, the V gene TRBV28; 8 positions match TRBD2. The CDR3 runs to 15 residues. With V trimmed by 3 bases and J by 10 bases, 11 bases remained unmatched. Germline V gives CDR1 MDHEN, CDR2 SYDVKM.

The rearrangement joins TRBV12-3 or TRBV12-4 to TRBJ2-3; D remains unclear. The CDR3 has 13 residues. V was shortened by 2 bases and J by 1 base, with 4 bases between the two germline ends. In DNA form, the CDR3 reads TGTGCCAGCAGTTTAATAGGCACAGATACGCAGTATTTT. Amino acids: CASSLIGTDTQYF.

The chain employs TRBV28 and TRBJ1-2; no clear D gene. Germline CDR1 is MDHEN and CDR2 is SYDVKM. This CDR3 is 14 amino acids long. Trimming cost V 4 bases and J 5 bases, with 14 bases left between them. CDR3 sequence reads: CASSSAGPLYGYTF. CDR3 sequence (DNA): TGTGCCAGCAGTTCTGCCGGTCCCTTGTATGGCTACACCTTC.